This T cell receptor (beta chain) was recovered during a study of T cells in Graves' hyperthyroidism and ophthalmopathy. The authors obtained PBMCs from 10 ml of fresh peripheral blood. TCR beta CDR3 region amplification was performed from RNA transcripts. The TCR CDR3 first-round RT-PCR relied on the HTBI primer set. TCRdb independently ran MiXCR on the multiplex PCR reads; one entry per CDR3 protein. This sample carries a few hundred thousand distinct CDR3 sequences, 14% to 15% of them seen once, and the ten largest clones take about 31%. The receptor's source is a woman between 25 and 40 years old with Graves' hyperthyroidism. The sample comprised blood.

CDR3 DNA sequence: TGTGCCAGCAGTCCCATTTCCCGTATATACTACGAGCAGTACTTC. It codes for CASSPISRIYYEQYF. V usage is TRBV28 and J usage is TRBJ2-7, with D unclear. Germline V CDR1 and CDR2: MDHEN, SYDVKM. V gave up 5 bases and J gave up 3 bases, with 17 bases separating them. CDR3 length: 15 residues.